This T cell receptor beta chain originates from a study of cytotoxic CD8 clonotypes in ibrutinib-treated CLL. Study-level information: Patients: eleven to twelve relapsed/refractory, 15 treatment-naive, around 17 IGHV unmutated.

Concerning this clone: What it binds is unknown.

This table comes from immunoSEQ multiplex PCR, and its TCRdb copy is limited to in-frame clones, with some not included. Of 150,000 to 200,000 clones detected, approximately 68% appear once; the ten largest clones hold roughly an eighth. With cryopreserved PBMCs as the source, roughly 2 micrograms of genomic DNA went to TCR beta libraries. The J segment lost 7 bases and the V segment lost 4 bases, leaving 3 bases of the junction unmatched. The CDR3 loop spans 15 amino acids. In germline, CDR1 is SGHTA, CDR2 FQGNSA. Findings and limits, study-wide: Samples from sustained-remission and progressing patients were taken at different times.

The TCR comes from a human donor with chronic lymphocytic leukemia. The starting material was PBMCs, obtained after 24 months of ibrutinib treatment. The V and J genes are TRBV7-2 and TRBJ2-1, with 14 nucleotides matching TRBD2. CDR3 amino acids: CASSSGLAGVNEQFF. The CDR3 bases are TGTGCCAGCAGCTCGGGACTAGCGGGAGTTAATGAGCAGTTCTTC.